The rows below give T cell receptor beta chains drawn from one sample of a study of blood T cells in healthy people across ages. Via MiXCR, TCRdb re-called the 5' RACE reads, giving one row per CDR3 protein. There are approximately 820,000 distinct CDR3 sequences in the sample; more than 40% occur only once, and nearly 20% lies in the top ten. The source material was blood. The receptors were gathered from a man aged 55 to 70 in good health. Both conserved end residues are part of each CDR3. A D gene is named only where the DNA matches it firmly. Clone size is given for some rows only: seen once, a few or many times, or a class if the clone is expanded.

d_call: TRBD1; cdr3_length: 14; v_call: TRBV20-1; clone_size: .; j_call: TRBJ2-5; cdr3_aa: CSARETGGRETQYF; cdr3_nt: TGCAGTGCTAGAGAGACAGGGGGCAGGGAGACCCAGTACTTC
d_call: TRBD1; cdr3_length: 16; v_call: TRBV6-5; clone_size: .; j_call: TRBJ2-1; cdr3_aa: CASSSLDRGKPNEQFF; cdr3_nt: TGTGCCAGCAGTTCACTGGACAGGGGTAAGCCGAATGAGCAGTTCTTC
d_call: .; cdr3_length: 15; v_call: TRBV7-9; clone_size: .; j_call: TRBJ2-3; cdr3_aa: CASSSDYPSTDTQYF; cdr3_nt: TGTGCCAGCAGCTCAGACTATCCTAGCACAGATACGCAGTATTTT
d_call: .; cdr3_length: 12; v_call: TRBV5-1; clone_size: .; j_call: TRBJ1-2; cdr3_aa: CASSTRGGGYTF; cdr3_nt: TGCGCCAGCAGTACCCGGGGCGGTGGCTACACCTTC
d_call: .; cdr3_length: 14; v_call: TRBV7-2; clone_size: .; j_call: TRBJ2-7; cdr3_aa: CASSLITGDYEQYF; cdr3_nt: TGTGCCAGCAGCTTAATTACAGGAGACTACGAGCAGTACTTC
d_call: .; cdr3_length: 15; v_call: TRBV4-2; clone_size: .; j_call: TRBJ2-5; cdr3_aa: CASSQGSAEQETQYF; cdr3_nt: TGTGCCAGCAGCCAAGGGTCGGCAGAACAAGAGACCCAGTACTTC
d_call: .; cdr3_length: 15; v_call: TRBV7-9; clone_size: few; j_call: TRBJ2-1; cdr3_aa: CASSIAGGGLNEQFF; cdr3_nt: TGTGCCAGCAGCATAGCAGGGGGGGGGCTGAATGAGCAGTTCTTC
d_call: .; cdr3_length: 14; v_call: TRBV11-1; clone_size: .; j_call: TRBJ1-1; cdr3_aa: CASSDRGLNTEAFF; cdr3_nt: TGTGCCAGCAGCGATCGCGGATTGAACACTGAAGCTTTCTTT
d_call: .; cdr3_length: 15; v_call: TRBV6-2/TRBV6-3; clone_size: .; j_call: TRBJ1-1; cdr3_aa: CASSSASIPNTEAFF; cdr3_nt: TGTGCCAGCAGTTCTGCCTCCATTCCGAACACTGAAGCTTTCTTT
d_call: .; cdr3_length: 13; v_call: TRBV6-1; clone_size: .; j_call: TRBJ1-6; cdr3_aa: CASSEFRNSPLHF; cdr3_nt: TGTGCCAGCAGTGAATTTAGGAATTCACCCCTCCACTTT
d_call: .; cdr3_length: 15; v_call: TRBV6-2/TRBV6-3; clone_size: .; j_call: TRBJ2-1; cdr3_aa: CASAWGGGAYNEQFF; cdr3_nt: TGTGCCAGCGCATGGGGCGGGGGCGCCTACAATGAGCAGTTCTTC
d_call: .; cdr3_length: 18; v_call: TRBV4-1; clone_size: .; j_call: TRBJ2-1; cdr3_aa: CASSQDSMGARTYNEQFF; cdr3_nt: TGCGCCAGCAGCCAAGATAGTATGGGGGCGAGGACTTACAATGAGCAGTTCTTC
d_call: TRBD2; cdr3_length: 14; v_call: TRBV4-3; clone_size: .; j_call: TRBJ2-7; cdr3_aa: CASSQWTSGDQQYF; cdr3_nt: TGCGCCAGCAGCCAATGGACTAGCGGGGATCAGCAGTACTTC
d_call: .; cdr3_length: 15; v_call: TRBV6-5; clone_size: few; j_call: TRBJ2-7; cdr3_aa: CASSYGGLGDYEQYF; cdr3_nt: TGTGCCAGCAGTTACGGTGGTCTCGGGGACTACGAGCAGTACTTC
d_call: .; cdr3_length: 15; v_call: TRBV12-3/TRBV12-4; clone_size: .; j_call: TRBJ2-3; cdr3_aa: CASSPPRGGIDTQYF; cdr3_nt: TGTGCCAGCAGCCCCCCGAGGGGAGGAATAGATACGCAGTATTTT
d_call: TRBD2; cdr3_length: 16; v_call: TRBV7-6; clone_size: .; j_call: TRBJ2-3; cdr3_aa: CASSRGVAGGQDTQYF; cdr3_nt: TGTGCCAGCAGCCGGGGTGTAGCGGGGGGGCAAGATACGCAGTATTTT